Below, 5 T cell receptor beta chains from the same sample are listed, as sequenced in a study of hypomethylating agent response in myelodysplastic syndrome (dated by TCRdb to about 2021). The library was obtained by the immunoSEQ multiplex PCR assay. The table was pulled from immuneACCESS by TCRdb, which kept in-frame rearrangements only. Such tables lose some clones; where checked, under half of the loss comes from unresolved V genes, and the rest has no known cause. A total of under 6,000 clones appear in this sample, 80% to 85% of them only once. The top ten constitute about 20% of the sample. The sample consisted of bone marrow, taken before or after starting hypomethylating agent treatment for myelodysplastic syndrome (not recorded which). The source of these receptors is a human donor with myelodysplastic syndrome.

The rearrangement joins TRBV28 to TRBJ1-5; perhaps TRBD1 as D (5 bases). V was trimmed by 2 bases and J by 7 bases, leaving 18 bases between them. The CDR3 spans 16 residues. Germline lookup yields CDR1 MDHEN and CDR2 SYDVKM. The chain's CDR3 is CASSLVGGGGNQPQHF. The CDR3 nucleotides read TGTGCCAGCAGTTTAGTTGGTGGCGGGGGGAACCAGCCCCAGCATTTT.

The chain has TRBV10-3 and TRBJ2-1; 9 nucleotides align to TRBD2. The V gene end was trimmed by 5 bases and the J gene end by 6 bases; junction bases not matched to a gene: 8. The CDR3 has 15 amino acids. Germline-derived CDR1 and CDR2 are ENHRY and SYGVKD. The CDR3 protein is CAISTNSGGTNEQFF. In DNA form, the CDR3 reads TGTGCCATCAGTACGAATAGCGGGGGAACCAATGAGCAGTTCTTC.

The V call is TRBV25-1, the J call TRBJ2-3; D may be TRBD2 (6 bases). Germline assignment: CDR1 MGHDK and CDR2 SYGVNS. Trimming cost V 2 bases and J 0 bases, with 15 bases left between them. CDR3 length: 17 residues. CDR3 nucleotides: TGTGCCAGCAGTGAAAAGACGGGACTCGGGAGCACAGATACGCAGTATTTT. Translation: CASSEKTGLGSTDTQYF. The whole variable domain, remainder taken from reference TRBV25-1 and TRBJ2-3, is EADIYQTPRYLVIGTGKKITLECSQTMGHDKMYWYQQDPGMELHLIHYSYGVNSTEKGDLSSESTVSRIRTEHFPLTLESARPSHTSQYLCASSEKTGLGSTDTQYFGPGTRLTVL.

The chain has TRBV28 and TRBJ2-7; D is unclear. V gave up 6 bases and J gave up 2 bases, with 11 bases separating them. The CDR3 is 13 amino acids. From germline, CDR1 is MDHEN and CDR2 SYDVKM. The CDR3 reads CASRSPVTYEQYF. As DNA, the CDR3 is TGTGCCAGCAGGTCCCCGGTGACCTACGAGCAGTACTTC.

V usage is TRBV19 and J usage is TRBJ2-5; D gene uncertain. This CDR3 spans 12 amino acids. V dropped 3 bases and J dropped 5 bases, with 7 bases sitting between them. Germline lookup yields CDR1 LNHDA and CDR2 SQIVND (reference sequence). The CDR3 region has the DNA TGTGCCAGTAGTATTCATCGGGAGACCCAGTACTTC. It translates to CASSIHRETQYF.